These 24 T cell receptor beta chains were all obtained from the same sample, sequenced in a study of blood T cell repertoires in COVID-19. Profiled with immunoSEQ multiplex PCR; TCRdb holds only in-frame clones, not every one. The sample carries about 140,000 clones, around four fifths recorded once. Sequenced: PBMCs or T cells enriched from blood (not recorded which). The origin of the receptors is a man in his 70s who had been exposed to COVID-19.

J is TRBJ2-7 and V is TRBV7-2, with 10 positions matching TRBD1. Germline trimming cut 3 bases from V and 2 bases from J; bases unmatched to any gene: 1. CDR1 and CDR2 (germline): SGHTA, FQGNSA. The CDR3 extends over 14 amino acids. CDR3 in amino acids: CASSFGTGAYEQYF. The CDR3 bases are TGTGCCAGCAGCTTCGGGACAGGGGCCTACGAGCAGTACTTC.

The chain uses TRBV19 and TRBJ2-7, with a possible D match to TRBD1 (6 bases). The germline V and J ends were trimmed by 5 bases and 2 bases, with 10 bases remaining between them. Germline V lookup: CDR1 LNHDA, CDR2 SQIVND (reference sequence). The CDR3 spans 13 residues. DNA of the CDR3: TGTGCCAGTAGTTCCGGGACACCCTACGAGCAGTACTTC. It specifies CASSSGTPYEQYF.

V and J are TRBV6-6 and TRBJ1-2; D perhaps matches TRBD1 (6 bases). Trimming took 5 bases from V and 5 from J, leaving 24 bases between them. The CDR3 consists of 17 residues. From germline, CDR1 is MNHNY and CDR2 SVGAGI (reference sequence). The CDR3 loop reads CASSLSGGQRAHYGYTF. CDR3 DNA sequence: TGTGCCAGCAGTCTTTCCGGAGGACAGAGGGCCCATTATGGCTACACCTTC.

The chain joins TRBV4-3 to TRBJ1-2; D gene uncertain. CDR1 and CDR2 from the germline V gene are LGHNA and YSLEER. Trimming took 1 base from V and 4 from J, leaving 13 bases between them. This CDR3 has 15 residues. CDR3 loop: CASSQGGAAGYGYTF. The CDR3 DNA sequence: TGCGCCAGCAGCCAAGGGGGAGCCGCCGGCTATGGCTACACCTTC.

DNA of the CDR3: TGCGCCAGCAGCTTGGAGGGGCCGGAATATGGCTACACCTTC. Its translation: CASSLEGPEYGYTF. This chain uses TRBV5-1 with TRBJ1-2, with D perhaps TRBD1 (5 bases). The CDR3 is made up of 14 amino acids. Germline assignment: CDR1 SGHRS and CDR2 YFSETQ. Trimming left V 0 bases short and J 5 bases short, with 11 bases between.

The V gene is TRBV4-1, the J gene TRBJ2-4; D might be TRBD1 (6 bases). The CDR3 has 16 residues. Germline V lookup: CDR1 MGHRA, CDR2 YSYEKL. The germline V and J ends were trimmed by 5 bases and 0 bases, with 14 bases remaining between them. CDR3 loop: CASSVTGKIAKNIQYF. CDR3 sequence (DNA): TGCGCCAGCAGCGTTACAGGGAAGATAGCCAAAAACATTCAGTACTTC.

The CDR3 sequence: CASEPTGGNTEAFF. The CDR3 region has the DNA TGTGCCAGCGAACCGACAGGGGGGAACACTGAAGCTTTCTTT. V usage is TRBV3-1 (or the pseudogene TRBV3-2) and J usage is TRBJ1-1; TRBD1 matches at 9 bases. CDR1 is LGHDT and CDR2 is YNNKEL in the germline V gene (reference sequence). The CDR3 is 14 amino acids. J lost 1 base, V lost 8 bases, and 5 bases had no gene match.

The table lists this clone with a count of one. The rearrangement links TRBV5-1 to TRBJ2-5; D gene uncertain. Germline loops: CDR1 SGHRS, CDR2 YFSETQ. Trimming shortened V by 3 bases and J by 1 base, and 4 bases separated the two germline ends. The CDR3 totals 12 residues. CDR3 DNA: TGCGCCAGCAGCTCCCTCCAAGAGACCCAGTACTTC. Translated, it gives CASSSLQETQYF.

The chain combines TRBV19 with TRBJ1-5; D is perhaps TRBD1 (6 bases). V dropped 5 bases and J dropped 3 bases, with 17 bases sitting between them. The CDR3 extends over 16 amino acids. CDR1 and CDR2 from the germline V gene are LNHDA and SQIVND (reference sequence). The CDR3 DNA sequence: TGTGCCAGTAGTCAACAGGGCGACATCGCCAATCAGCCCCAGCATTTT. Translating gives CASSQQGDIANQPQHF.

The chain is built from TRBV7-2 and TRBJ1-2; unclear D gene. CDR1 SGHTA and CDR2 FQGNSA come from the germline V gene. The CDR3 consists of 15 residues. V was trimmed by 1 base and J by 2 bases, leaving 11 bases between them. In DNA, the CDR3 is TGTGCCAGCAGCTTAGTAGACGACAAAAACTATGGCTACACCTTC. Amino acid sequence: CASSLVDDKNYGYTF. The full variable domain, rest sourced from reference TRBV7-2 and TRBJ1-2, is GAGVSQSPSNKVTEKGKDVELRCDPISGHTALYWYRQSLGQGLEFLIYFQGNSAPDKSGLPSDRFSAERTGGSVSTLTIQRTQQEDSAVYLCASSLVDDKNYGYTFGSGTRLTVV.

The chain is built from TRBV18 and TRBJ1-5; D might be TRBD1 (5 bases). Per the germline V gene, CDR1 is KGHSH and CDR2 is LQKENI. Between the trimmed V and J ends, which lost 3 bases and 8 bases, there was a span of 14 bases. This CDR3 comprises 14 residues. The CDR3 region has the DNA TGTGCCAGCTCACCTCGGGACTCCGAAGAGCCCCAGCATTTT. Encoded protein: CASSPRDSEEPQHF.

The CDR3 region is CASSPGQGVNNQPQHF. The DNA for the CDR3 is TGTGCCAGCTCACCAGGACAGGGGGTTAACAATCAGCCCCAGCATTTT. V gene TRBV18 combines with J gene TRBJ1-5; 10 bases line up with TRBD1. With V trimmed by 2 bases and J by 3 bases, 4 bases remained unmatched. The CDR3 is 16 residues long. The germline CDR1 and CDR2 sequences are KGHSH and LQKENI.

The rearrangement links TRBV7-2 to TRBJ2-5, with 8 bases that match TRBD1. This CDR3 comprises 15 residues. The V and J ends lost 3 bases and 9 bases, in that order; junction bases with no gene match: 12. Germline V gene data show CDR1 as SGHTA and CDR2 as FQGNSA. The CDR3 nucleotides are TGTGCCAGCAGCTTCGCACCCGGACAGGGCAAGCCCCAGTACTTC. Residues: CASSFAPGQGKPQYF.

The chain uses TRBV4-2 and TRBJ1-3; D is unclear. With 4 bases removed from V and 0 bases from J, the gap between germline ends came to 13 bases. The germline V gene encodes CDR1 LGHNA and CDR2 YNFKEQ. The CDR3 has 16 amino acids. The DNA for the CDR3 is TGTGCCAGCAGCCGGTCAGTTCTCATCTCTGGAAACACCATATATTTT. It specifies CASSRSVLISGNTIYF.

The genes are TRBV19 and TRBJ2-2; 13 bases are a match to TRBD2. Per germline, CDR1 LNHDA and CDR2 SQIVND (reference sequence). This CDR3 is 16 amino acids long. The ends lost 5 bases at V and 6 bases at J; junction bases unmatched: 6. CDR3 amino acids: CASSVRTSGRPGELFF. CDR3 nucleotide sequence: TGTGCCAGTAGTGTCAGGACTAGCGGGAGACCCGGGGAGCTGTTTTTT.

The table lists this clone with a few counts. This chain connects TRBV7-9 to TRBJ2-2; 7 nucleotides agree with TRBD1. V dropped 3 bases and J dropped 1; count of bases not matched to a gene: 2. The CDR3 contains 15 residues. Germline-derived CDR1 and CDR2 are SEHNR and FQNEAQ (reference sequence). CDR3 loop: CASSFGTVNTGELFF. CDR3 coding DNA: TGTGCCAGCAGCTTCGGGACAGTGAACACCGGGGAGCTGTTTTTT.

The rearrangement uses TRBV12-3 or TRBV12-4 and TRBJ1-6; no firm D call. The CDR3 is 13 residues long. Trimming shortened V by 5 bases and J by 6 bases, and 8 bases separated the two germline ends. For the CDR3, the DNA is TGTGCCAGCAGTCCTGCGGTTAATTCACCCCTCCACTTT. Translated, it gives CASSPAVNSPLHF.

This chain uses TRBV2 with TRBJ2-1, with 7 bases matching TRBD2. Losses at the gene ends were 6 bases for V and 10 bases for J; bases not matched to a gene: 12. CDR3 size: 14 residues. Germline V gene sequence: CDR1 SNHLY, CDR2 FYNNEI. CDR3 in DNA: TGTGCCAGCAGGGGGGACTACGCAAACTTGGAGCAGTTCTTC. Its protein product is CASRGDYANLEQFF.

The chain has TRBV23-1 and TRBJ2-7, with D perhaps TRBD2 (6 bases). TRBV23-1 is designated an ORF whose function remains uncertain. The V and J ends lost 3 bases and 1 base respectively, with 10 bases between them. The CDR3 is 14 amino acids. The CDR3 nucleotides read TGCGCCAGCAGTCAGGGACTTGAGTCCTACGAGCAGTACTTC. Its protein product is CASSQGLESYEQYF.

This chain joins TRBV19 and TRBJ2-3; possibly TRBD2 for D (7 bases). CDR1 and CDR2 (germline): LNHDA, SQIVND (reference sequence). CDR3 length: 14 amino acids. Trimming cost V 10 bases and J 1 base, with 15 bases left between them. The CDR3 bases are TGTGCCACCTCCCTAGGGGGGGGCACAGATACGCAGTATTTT. This codes for CATSLGGGTDTQYF.

As for this clone: A junction end diverges from the germline sequence, so it may reflect a read error. The chain employs TRBV29-1 and TRBJ2-7; weak D call: TRBD1 (6 bases). The CDR3 spans 13 residues. The germline gives CDR1 SQVTM, CDR2 ANQGSEA. CDR3 coding DNA: TGCAGCGTTGAAGATCCTAGGACAGTAGGTCTGGACTTC. This encodes CSVEDPRTVGLDF.

CDR3 region: CASSVVGLDTDTQYF. The CDR3 coding sequence is TGTGCCAGCAGCGTAGTGGGACTAGACACAGATACGCAGTATTTT. The chain links TRBV9 to TRBJ2-3, with 8 nucleotides matching TRBD2. The CDR3 sequence is 15 residues long. The ends lost 0 bases at V and 2 bases at J; junction bases unmatched: 2. The germline gives CDR1 SGDLS, CDR2 YYNGEE.

The chain combines TRBV9 with TRBJ1-1; the D is unclear. The CDR3 totals 13 residues. The germline gives CDR1 SGDLS, CDR2 YYNGEE. V was clipped by 4 bases and J by 5 bases, with 12 bases between them. The CDR3 here is CASSSETGTEAFF. The DNA of the CDR3 is TGTGCCAGCAGCTCAGAGACGGGGACTGAAGCTTTCTTT.

The CDR3 DNA sequence: TGTGCCAGCAGCCCCAGCGGGAGTGCAGATACGCAGTATTTT. Protein sequence: CASSPSGSADTQYF. The gene calls are TRBV6-6 and TRBJ2-3; 8 nucleotides align to TRBD2. With V trimmed by 6 bases and J by 4 bases, 6 bases remained unmatched. This CDR3 has 14 residues. From germline, CDR1 is MNHNY and CDR2 SVGAGI (reference sequence).